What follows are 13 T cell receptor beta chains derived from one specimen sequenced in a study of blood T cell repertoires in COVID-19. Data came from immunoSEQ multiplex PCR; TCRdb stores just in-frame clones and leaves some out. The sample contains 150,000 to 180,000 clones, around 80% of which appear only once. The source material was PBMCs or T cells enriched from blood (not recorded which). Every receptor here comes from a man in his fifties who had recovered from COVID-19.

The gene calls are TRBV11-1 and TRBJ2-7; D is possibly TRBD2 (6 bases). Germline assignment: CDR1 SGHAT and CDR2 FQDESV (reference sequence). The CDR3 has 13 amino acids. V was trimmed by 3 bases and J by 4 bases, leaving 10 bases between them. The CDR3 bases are TGTGCCAGCAGCTTCAAGGGAGGATACGAGCAGTACTTC. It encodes CASSFKGGYEQYF.

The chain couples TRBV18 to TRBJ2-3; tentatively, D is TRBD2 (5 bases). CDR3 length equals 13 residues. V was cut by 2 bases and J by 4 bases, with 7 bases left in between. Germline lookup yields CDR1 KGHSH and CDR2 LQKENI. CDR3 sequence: CASSPNGADTQYF. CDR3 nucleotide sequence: TGTGCCAGCTCACCAAACGGGGCAGATACGCAGTATTTT.

The CDR3 region has the DNA TGTGCCAGCAGCTATGGGACTAGCGGGGGGTTGTATTTT. Protein product: CASSYGTSGGLYF. The chain carries TRBV9 and TRBJ2-3; TRBD2 aligns across 15 bases. Trimming removed 4 bases from V and 14 bases from J; junction bases left unmatched: 5. CDR3 length equals 13 residues. CDR1 and CDR2 (germline): SGDLS, YYNGEE.

The CDR3 nucleotides read TGTGCCAGCAGCTTAGAACGACTAGCGGGTACGCAGTATTTT. This translates into CASSLERLAGTQYF. The chain is built from TRBV11-2 and TRBJ2-3, with TRBD2 matching 10 bases. V shed 0 bases and J 8 bases; nucleotides not matched to a gene: 2. The germline CDR1 and CDR2 sequences are SGHAT and FQNNGV. This CDR3 comprises 14 residues.

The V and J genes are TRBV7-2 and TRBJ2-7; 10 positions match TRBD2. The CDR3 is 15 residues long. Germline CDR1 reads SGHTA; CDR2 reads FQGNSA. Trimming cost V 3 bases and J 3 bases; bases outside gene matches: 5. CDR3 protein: CASSFWERGGYEQYF. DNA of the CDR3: TGTGCCAGCAGCTTTTGGGAGCGGGGGGGCTACGAGCAGTACTTC.

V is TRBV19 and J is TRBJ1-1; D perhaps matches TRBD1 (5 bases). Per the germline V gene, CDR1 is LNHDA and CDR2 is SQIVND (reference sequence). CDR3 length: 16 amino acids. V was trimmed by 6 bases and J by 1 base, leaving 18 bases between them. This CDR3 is CASRDPGHFTNTEAFF. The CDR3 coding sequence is TGTGCCAGTAGAGATCCTGGACACTTCACGAACACTGAAGCTTTCTTT.

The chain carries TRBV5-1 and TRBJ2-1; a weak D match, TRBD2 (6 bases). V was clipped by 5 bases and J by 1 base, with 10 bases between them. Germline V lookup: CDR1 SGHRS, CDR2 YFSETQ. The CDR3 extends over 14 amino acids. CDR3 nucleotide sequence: TGCGCCAGCAGTGGAGGGGAGTCCTACAATGAGCAGTTCTTC. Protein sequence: CASSGGESYNEQFF. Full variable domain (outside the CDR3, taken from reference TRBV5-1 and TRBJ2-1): KAGVTQTPRYLIKTRGQQVTLSCSPISGHRSVSWYQQTPGQGLQFLFEYFSETQRNKGNFPGRFSGRQFSNSRSEMNVSTLELGDSALYLCASSGGESYNEQFFGPGTRLTVL.

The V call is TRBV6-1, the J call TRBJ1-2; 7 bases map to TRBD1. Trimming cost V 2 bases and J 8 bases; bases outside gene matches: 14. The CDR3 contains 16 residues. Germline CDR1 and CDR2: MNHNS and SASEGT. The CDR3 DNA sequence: TGTGCCAGCAGTGAACGGCAGGGGGTTTTTGCTAGCGGCTACACCTTC. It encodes CASSERQGVFASGYTF.

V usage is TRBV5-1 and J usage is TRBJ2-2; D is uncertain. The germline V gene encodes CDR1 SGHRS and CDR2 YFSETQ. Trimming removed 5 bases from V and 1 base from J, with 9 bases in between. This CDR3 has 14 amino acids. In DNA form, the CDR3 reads TGCGCCAGCAGGGAGACGCTGAACACCGGGGAGCTGTTTTTT. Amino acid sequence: CASRETLNTGELFF.

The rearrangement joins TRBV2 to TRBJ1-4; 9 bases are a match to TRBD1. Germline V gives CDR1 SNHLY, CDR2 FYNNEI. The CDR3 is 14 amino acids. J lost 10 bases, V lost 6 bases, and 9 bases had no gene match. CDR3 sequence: CASRTGTGYGKLFF. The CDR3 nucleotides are TGTGCCAGCAGAACCGGGACAGGGTACGGAAAACTGTTTTTT.

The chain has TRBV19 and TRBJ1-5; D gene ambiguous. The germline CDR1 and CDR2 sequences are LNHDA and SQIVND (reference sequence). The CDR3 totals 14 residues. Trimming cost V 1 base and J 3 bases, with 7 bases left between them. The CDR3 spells CASSIAVLNQPQHF. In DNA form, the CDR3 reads TGTGCCAGTAGTATAGCGGTGCTCAATCAGCCCCAGCATTTT.

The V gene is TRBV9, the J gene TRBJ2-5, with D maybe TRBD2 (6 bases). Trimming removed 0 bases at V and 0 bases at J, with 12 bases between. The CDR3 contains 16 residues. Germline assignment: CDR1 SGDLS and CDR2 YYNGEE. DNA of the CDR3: TGTGCCAGCAGCGTAGGCAGCGGGTATTACCAAGAGACCCAGTACTTC. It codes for CASSVGSGYYQETQYF.

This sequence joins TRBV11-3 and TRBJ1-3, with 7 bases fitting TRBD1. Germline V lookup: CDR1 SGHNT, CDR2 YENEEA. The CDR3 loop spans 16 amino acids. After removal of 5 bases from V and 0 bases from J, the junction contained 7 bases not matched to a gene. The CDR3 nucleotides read TGTGCCAGCAGCCCTCCAGGGGGTCTCTCTGGAAACACCATATATTTT. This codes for CASSPPGGLSGNTIYF.